This entry describes one TCR beta chain. Its specificity is not known. Single viable CD3+CD4+CD8-CD45RO+ cells were sorted as the memory CD4+ T cells. Donors' CMV status reflects serum IgG against pp150, pp28, p38, p52. This sample was taken from a study of memory CD4+ T cells and cytomegalovirus serostatus. Study-level points and caveats: Suggested: most of the CMV-linked TCR signature lies in CD4+ memory cells. Repertoires predicted CMV serostatus with median bootstrapped AUC of approximately 0.95.

Per the study methods: Out-of-frame sequences were removed, leaving 2 million to 2.5 million distinct TCRbeta sequences. The assay was immunoSEQ multiplex PCR, and TCRdb's table has in-frame clones only and misses some. V, J and clone size derive from that table, while D and trimming were established from the DNA sequence. The sample comprises 45,000 to 60,000 clones, roughly 80% of which are singletons, and around 1.2% rests with the top ten. The receptor's source is an adult in good health and CMV-seropositive. The sequenced sample consisted of memory CD4+ T cells from blood.

Written as DNA, the CDR3 is TGTGCCAGTAGTATCTGGCAGGGTGGACAGCCCCAGCATTTT. Translation: CASSIWQGGQPQHF. The chain uses TRBV19 and TRBJ1-5; TRBD1 is a possible D gene (5 bases). CDR1 is LNHDA and CDR2 is SQIVND in the germline V gene (reference sequence). This CDR3 comprises 14 residues. The V end lost 3 bases, the J end lost 7 bases, and 13 bases lay between the germline ends.